This TCR beta chain was identified during a study of T cell changes during pregnancy in multiple sclerosis. Measured with immunoSEQ multiplex PCR; TCRdb has only the in-frame clones, and not every one. The sample shows about 77,000 clones, over 75% of them seen only once. Trimming shortened V by 5 bases and J by 7 bases, and 20 bases separated the two germline ends. The CDR3 totals 15 residues. Germline CDR1 is MDHEN and CDR2 is SYDVKM. The sequence came from a female donor with multiple sclerosis, enrolled in a pregnancy study. V gene TRBV28 combines with J gene TRBJ2-5, with D perhaps matching TRBD1 (6 bases). Sequenced material: peripheral blood, taken before pregnancy. CDR3: CASSLPGHGGRTQYF. The CDR3, as DNA: TGTGCCAGCAGTCTGCCGGGACACGGAGGAAGGACCCAGTACTTC.